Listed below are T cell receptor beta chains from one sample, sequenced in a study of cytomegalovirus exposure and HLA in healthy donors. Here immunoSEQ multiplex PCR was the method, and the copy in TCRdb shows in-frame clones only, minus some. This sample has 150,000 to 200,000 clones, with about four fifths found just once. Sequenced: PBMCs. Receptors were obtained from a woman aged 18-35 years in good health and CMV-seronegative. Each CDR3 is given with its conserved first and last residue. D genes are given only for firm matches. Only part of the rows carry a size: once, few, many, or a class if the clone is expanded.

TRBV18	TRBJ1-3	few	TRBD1	CASSPTLQGAGNTIYF	TGTGCCAGCTCACCTACCCTGCAGGGGGCTGGAAACACCATATATTTT
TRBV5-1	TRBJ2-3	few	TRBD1	CASTGGQGLDTQYF	TGCGCCAGCACGGGGGGACAGGGGTTAGATACGCAGTATTTT
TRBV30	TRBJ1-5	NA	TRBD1	CAWSPGTGGSQPQHF	TGTGCCTGGAGCCCAGGGACAGGGGGGAGTCAGCCCCAGCATTTT
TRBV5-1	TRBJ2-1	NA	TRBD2	CASSLVAGGPRNEQFF	TGCGCCAGCAGCTTGGTTGCGGGAGGGCCCCGGAATGAGCAGTTCTTC
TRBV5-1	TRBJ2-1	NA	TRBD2	CASSLGLAGGQKQFF	TGCGCCAGCAGCTTGGGACTAGCGGGAGGACAAAAGCAGTTCTTC
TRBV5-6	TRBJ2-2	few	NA	CASSGIARDTGELFF	TGTGCCAGCAGCGGGATCGCCAGGGACACCGGGGAGCTGTTTTTT
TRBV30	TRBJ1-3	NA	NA	CAWSTGPRRGNTIYF	TGTGCCTGGAGTACCGGCCCGAGGAGGGGAAACACCATATATTTT
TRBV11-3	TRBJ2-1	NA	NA	CASSLREKNEQFF	TGTGCCAGCAGCTTACGAGAGAAAAATGAGCAGTTCTTC
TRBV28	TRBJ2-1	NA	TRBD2	CASSYFGTSAGAGEQFF	TGTGCCAGCAGTTATTTTGGCACCTCAGCGGGAGCAGGAGAGCAGTTCTTC
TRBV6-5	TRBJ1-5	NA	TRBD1	CASKAGGLNQPQHF	TGTGCCTCCAAGGCAGGGGGTCTTAATCAGCCCCAGCATTTT
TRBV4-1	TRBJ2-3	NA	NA	CASSPSAKFTDTQYF	TGCGCCAGCAGCCCTAGCGCGAAATTCACAGATACGCAGTATTTT
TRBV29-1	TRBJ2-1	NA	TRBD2	CSVNRDRAGLAGGPGQFF	TGCAGCGTTAACCGGGACAGGGCAGGACTAGCGGGAGGGCCGGGGCAGTTCTTC
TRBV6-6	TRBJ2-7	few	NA	CASSYHQGNIAYEQYF	TGTGCCAGCAGTTACCATCAGGGAAACATTGCCTACGAGCAGTACTTC
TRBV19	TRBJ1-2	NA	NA	CASSMFSSASTYGYTF	TGTGCCAGTAGTATGTTCAGCAGCGCCTCCACTTATGGCTACACCTTC
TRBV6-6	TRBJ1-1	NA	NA	CASSYEGNTEAFF	TGTGCCAGCAGTTACGAGGGGAACACTGAAGCTTTCTTT
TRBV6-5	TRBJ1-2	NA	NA	CASSYSGQRYGYTF	TGTGCCAGCAGTTACTCCGGACAGCGCTATGGCTACACCTTC
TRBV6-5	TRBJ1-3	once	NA	CASSPSPGVGNTIYF	TGTGCCAGCAGTCCCAGCCCAGGGGTGGGAAACACCATATATTTT
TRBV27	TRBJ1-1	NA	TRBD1	CASSLLGRGQGNTEAFF	TGTGCCAGCAGTTTGTTGGGCAGGGGGCAGGGGAACACTGAAGCTTTCTTT
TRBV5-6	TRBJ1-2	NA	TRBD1	CASSLDRGPSGYTF	TGTGCCAGCAGCTTGGACAGGGGGCCGAGTGGCTACACCTTC
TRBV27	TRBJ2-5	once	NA	CASSLNRVVYQETQYF	TGTGCCAGCAGTTTGAACCGAGTAGTGTACCAAGAGACCCAGTACTTC
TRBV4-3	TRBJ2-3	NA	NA	CASSVSLGATDTQYF	TGCGCCAGCAGCGTAAGTTTAGGGGCGACAGATACGCAGTATTTT
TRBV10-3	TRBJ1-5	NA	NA	CAIRRDTNQPQHF	TGTGCCATCAGACGGGATACCAATCAGCCCCAGCATTTT
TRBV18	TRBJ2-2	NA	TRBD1	CASLKAGGAAGELFF	TGTGCCAGCCTAAAGGCAGGGGGCGCCGCCGGGGAGCTGTTTTTT
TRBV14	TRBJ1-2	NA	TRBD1	CASSQSGQGALYGYTF	TGTGCCAGCAGCCAGTCCGGACAGGGGGCTCTCTATGGCTACACCTTC
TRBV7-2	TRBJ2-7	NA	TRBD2	CASSISGGEVYEQYF	TGTGCCAGCAGCATTTCCGGGGGGGAAGTCTACGAGCAGTACTTC
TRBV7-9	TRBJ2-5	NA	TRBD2	CASSSGLAGVVVQETQYF	TGTGCCAGCAGCTCCGGACTAGCGGGAGTTGTAGTCCAAGAGACCCAGTACTTC
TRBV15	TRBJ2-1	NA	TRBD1	CATSRDPGGSEQFF	TGTGCCACCAGCAGAGACCCAGGGGGCAGTGAGCAGTTCTTC
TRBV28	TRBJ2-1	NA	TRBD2	CASTRSGRGNEQFF	TGTGCCAGCACCCGAAGCGGGAGGGGGAATGAGCAGTTCTTC
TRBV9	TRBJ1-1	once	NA	CASSVVSGNPFVAFF	TGTGCCAGCAGCGTAGTTTCAGGTAACCCCTTCGTAGCTTTCTTT
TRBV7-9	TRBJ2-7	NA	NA	CASSFDSSYEQYF	TGTGCCAGCAGCTTCGACAGTTCCTACGAGCAGTACTTC
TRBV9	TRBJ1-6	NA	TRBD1	CASSVEGTGVRSPLHF	TGTGCCAGCAGCGTAGAAGGGACAGGGGTCCGTTCACCCCTCCACTTT
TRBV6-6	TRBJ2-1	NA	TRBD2	CASREGLADYNEQFF	TGTGCCAGCAGAGAGGGACTAGCGGATTACAATGAGCAGTTCTTC
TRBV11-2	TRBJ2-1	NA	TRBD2	CASSQGTSGILSYNEQFF	TGTGCCAGCAGCCAAGGGACTAGCGGGATCCTATCCTACAATGAGCAGTTCTTC
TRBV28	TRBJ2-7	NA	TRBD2	CASSSPSSGSGVYEQYF	TGTGCCAGCAGTTCCCCATCTAGCGGGAGTGGTGTCTACGAGCAGTACTTC
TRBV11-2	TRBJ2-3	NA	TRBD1	CASSLGALRQGVTDTQYF	TGTGCCAGCAGCTTAGGAGCCTTACGACAGGGGGTCACAGATACGCAGTATTTT
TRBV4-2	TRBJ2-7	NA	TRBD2	CASSQGVGGSYEQYF	TGTGCCAGCAGCCAAGGGGTAGGCGGGAGCTACGAGCAGTACTTC
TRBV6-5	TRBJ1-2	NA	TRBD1	CASSYGTGGSNYGYTF	TGTGCCAGCAGTTATGGGACAGGGGGCTCGAACTATGGCTACACCTTC
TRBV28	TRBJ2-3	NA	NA	CASTSRAGHTQYF	TGTGCCAGCACCTCCCGGGCGGGGCATACGCAGTATTTT
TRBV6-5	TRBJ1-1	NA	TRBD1	CASSVQGTNTEAFF	TGTGCCAGCAGTGTACAGGGGACGAACACTGAAGCTTTCTTT
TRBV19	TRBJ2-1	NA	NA	CASSIALGNWDEQFF	TGTGCCAGTAGTATAGCGCTCGGGAATTGGGATGAGCAGTTCTTC
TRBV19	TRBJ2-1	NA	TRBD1	CASSRQGEYNEQFF	TGTGCCAGTAGCCGACAGGGGGAATACAATGAGCAGTTCTTC
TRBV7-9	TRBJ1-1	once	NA	CASSFTRNTEAFF	TGTGCCAGCAGCTTCACCAGGAACACTGAAGCTTTCTTT
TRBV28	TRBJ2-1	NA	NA	CATERGEQFF	TGTGCCACAGAAAGGGGTGAGCAGTTCTTC
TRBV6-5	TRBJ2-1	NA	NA	CASSSDRRVGHNEQFF	TGTGCCAGCAGTTCTGATCGGAGAGTTGGCCACAATGAGCAGTTCTTC
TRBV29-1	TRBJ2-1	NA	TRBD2	CSAGGLAGVNEQFF	TGCAGCGCCGGAGGACTAGCGGGAGTAAATGAGCAGTTCTTC
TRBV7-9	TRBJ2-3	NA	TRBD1	CASRQSPGTGKTDTQYF	TGTGCCAGCAGGCAAAGCCCCGGGACAGGGAAGACAGATACGCAGTATTTT
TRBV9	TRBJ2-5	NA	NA	CASSVGGGKEQYF	TGTGCCAGCAGCGTAGGGGGAGGCAAGGAGCAGTACTTC
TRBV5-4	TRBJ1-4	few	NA	CASSLGGYATTNEKLFF	TGTGCCAGCAGCTTGGGAGGTTACGCCACAACTAATGAAAAACTGTTTTTT
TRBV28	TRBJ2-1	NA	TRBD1	CASSQGPGQGSNEQFF	TGTGCCAGCAGCCAAGGGCCGGGACAGGGGTCCAATGAGCAGTTCTTC
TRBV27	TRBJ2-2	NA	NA	CASGGTNTGELFF	TGTGCCAGCGGGGGGACGAACACCGGGGAGCTGTTTTTT
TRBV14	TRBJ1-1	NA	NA	CASSQVGGLYTEAFF	TGTGCCAGCAGCCAAGTTGGTGGGCTTTACACTGAAGCTTTCTTT